This entry lists 2 T cell receptor beta chains sequenced from one sample in a study of T cell responses to AZD1222 COVID-19 vaccine. This table comes from immunoSEQ multiplex PCR, and its TCRdb copy is limited to in-frame clones, with some not included. In the table there are 90,000 to 150,000 clones, roughly nine tenths of which are singletons. The starting material was peripheral blood, obtained on day 0 of AZD1222 vaccination. All receptors derive from an adult in good health.

The genes are TRBV4-2 and TRBJ2-2, with D perhaps TRBD2 (6 bases). V lost 0 bases, J lost 1 base, and 12 bases lay in between. This CDR3 is built from 17 residues. The germline V gene has CDR1 LGHNA and CDR2 YNFKEQ. CDR3 amino acids: CASSQDSEGGNTGELFF. The CDR3 region has the DNA TGTGCCAGCAGCCAAGATTCGGAGGGAGGGAACACCGGGGAGCTGTTTTTT.

A few counts support this clone. The chain combines TRBV6-1 with TRBJ2-3; 7 positions match TRBD1. Germline CDR1 MNHNS, CDR2 SASEGT. With 3 bases clipped from V and 4 bases from J, the junction kept 4 bases outside the gene matches. This CDR3 contains 14 residues. CDR3 region: CASSEDRSADTQYF. The CDR3 DNA reads as TGTGCCAGCAGTGAGGACAGGTCCGCAGATACGCAGTATTTT.